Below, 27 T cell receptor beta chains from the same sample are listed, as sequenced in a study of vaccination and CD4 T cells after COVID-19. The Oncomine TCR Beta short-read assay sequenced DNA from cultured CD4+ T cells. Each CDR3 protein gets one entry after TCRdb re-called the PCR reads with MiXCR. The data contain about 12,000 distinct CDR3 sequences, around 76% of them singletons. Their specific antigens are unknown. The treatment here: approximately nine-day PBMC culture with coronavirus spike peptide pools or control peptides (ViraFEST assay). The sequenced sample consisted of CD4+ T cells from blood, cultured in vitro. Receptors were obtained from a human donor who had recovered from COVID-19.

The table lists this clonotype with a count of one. The CDR3 coding sequence is TGCAGTGCCCCGGGACTAGCCCACGAGCAGTACTTC. Translating it yields CSAPGLAHEQYF. This chain uses TRBV20-1 with TRBJ2-7; 9 bases align to TRBD2. Trimming took 6 bases from V and 5 from J; bases not matched to a gene: 5. Germline values: CDR1 DFQATT, CDR2 SNEGSKA (reference sequence). The CDR3 consists of 12 residues.

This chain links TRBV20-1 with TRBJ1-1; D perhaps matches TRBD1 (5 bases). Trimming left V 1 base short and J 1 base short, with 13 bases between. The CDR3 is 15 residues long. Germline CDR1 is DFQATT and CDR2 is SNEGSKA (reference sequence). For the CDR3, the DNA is TGCAGTGCTAGAGGGAAAGGGGTGTGGAACACTGAAGCTTTCTTT. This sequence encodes CSARGKGVWNTEAFF.

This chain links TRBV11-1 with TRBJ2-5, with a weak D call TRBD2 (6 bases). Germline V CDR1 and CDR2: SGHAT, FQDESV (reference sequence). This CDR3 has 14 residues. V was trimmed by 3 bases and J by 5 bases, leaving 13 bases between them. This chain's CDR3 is CASSLMVREETQYF. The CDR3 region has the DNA TGTGCCAGCAGCTTGATGGTACGGGAGGAGACCCAGTACTTC.

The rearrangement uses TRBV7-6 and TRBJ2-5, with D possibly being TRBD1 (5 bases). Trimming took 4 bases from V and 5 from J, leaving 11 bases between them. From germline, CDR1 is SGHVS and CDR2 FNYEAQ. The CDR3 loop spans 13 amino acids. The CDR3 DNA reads TGTGCCAGCAGCTCCAGGGCCCAGGAGACCCAGTACTTC. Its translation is CASSSRAQETQYF.

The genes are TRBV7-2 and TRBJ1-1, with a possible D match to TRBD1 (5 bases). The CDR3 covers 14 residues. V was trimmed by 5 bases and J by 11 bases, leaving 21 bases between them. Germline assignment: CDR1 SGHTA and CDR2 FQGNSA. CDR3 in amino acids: CASSRGTDIGGAFF. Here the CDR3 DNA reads TGTGCCAGCAGCCGCGGGACGGACATTGGGGGGGCTTTCTTT.

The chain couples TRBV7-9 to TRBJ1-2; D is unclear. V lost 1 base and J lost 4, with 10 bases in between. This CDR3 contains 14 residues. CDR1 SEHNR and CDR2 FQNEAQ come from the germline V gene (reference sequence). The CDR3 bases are TGTGCCAGCAGCTTAGTAGTCGAAAGCTATGGCTACACCTTC. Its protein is CASSLVVESYGYTF.

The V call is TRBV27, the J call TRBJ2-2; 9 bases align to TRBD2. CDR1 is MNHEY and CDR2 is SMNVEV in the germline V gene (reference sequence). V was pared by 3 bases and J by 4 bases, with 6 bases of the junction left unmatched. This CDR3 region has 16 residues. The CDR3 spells CASSFGSGRITGELFF. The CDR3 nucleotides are TGTGCCAGCAGTTTCGGTAGCGGGAGAATCACCGGGGAGCTGTTTTTT.

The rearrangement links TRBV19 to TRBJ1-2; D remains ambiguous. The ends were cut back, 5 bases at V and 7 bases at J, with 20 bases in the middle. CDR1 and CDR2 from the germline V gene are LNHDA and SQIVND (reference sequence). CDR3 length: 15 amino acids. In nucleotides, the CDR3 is TGTGCCAGTAGTCGAGACACGGGGATCGTCCGTGGCTACACCTTC. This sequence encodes CASSRDTGIVRGYTF.

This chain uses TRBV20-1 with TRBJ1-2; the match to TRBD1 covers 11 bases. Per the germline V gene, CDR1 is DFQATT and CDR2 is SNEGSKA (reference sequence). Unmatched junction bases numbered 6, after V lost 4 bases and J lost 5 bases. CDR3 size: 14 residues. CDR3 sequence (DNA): TGCAGTGCTAACGGACAGGGGGCAGGATATGGCTACACCTTC. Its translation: CSANGQGAGYGYTF.

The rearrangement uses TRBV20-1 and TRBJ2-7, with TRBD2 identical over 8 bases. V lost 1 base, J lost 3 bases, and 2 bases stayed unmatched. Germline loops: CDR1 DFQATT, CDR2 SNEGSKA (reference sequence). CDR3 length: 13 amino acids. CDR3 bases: TGCAGTGCTAGAGTCAGCGGGAGCTACGAGCAGTACTTC. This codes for CSARVSGSYEQYF.

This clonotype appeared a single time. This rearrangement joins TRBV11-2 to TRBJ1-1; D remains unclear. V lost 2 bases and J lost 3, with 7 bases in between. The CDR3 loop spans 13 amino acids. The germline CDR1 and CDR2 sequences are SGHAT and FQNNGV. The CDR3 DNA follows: TGTGCCAGCAGCTTACGTAGGGACACTGAAGCTTTCTTT. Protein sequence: CASSLRRDTEAFF.

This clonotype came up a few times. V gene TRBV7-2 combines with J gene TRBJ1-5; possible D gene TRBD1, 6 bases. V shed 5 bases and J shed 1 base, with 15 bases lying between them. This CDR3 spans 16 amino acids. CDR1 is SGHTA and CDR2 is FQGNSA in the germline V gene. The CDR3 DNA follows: TGTGCCAGCAGCCCGCAGGGGAGGGTGAGCAATCAGCCCCAGCATTTT. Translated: CASSPQGRVSNQPQHF.

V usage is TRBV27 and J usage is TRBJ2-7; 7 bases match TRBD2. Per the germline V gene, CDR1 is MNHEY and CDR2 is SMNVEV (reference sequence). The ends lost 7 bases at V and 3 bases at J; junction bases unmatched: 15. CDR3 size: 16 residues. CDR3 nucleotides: TGTGCCAGCACTCCTCGGACAAGCGGGAAAATCTACGAGCAGTACTTC. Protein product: CASTPRTSGKIYEQYF.

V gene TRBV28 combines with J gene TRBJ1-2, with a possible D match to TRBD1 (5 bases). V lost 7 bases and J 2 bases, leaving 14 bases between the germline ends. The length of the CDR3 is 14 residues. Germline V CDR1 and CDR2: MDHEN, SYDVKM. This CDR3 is CASTPPEGNYGYTF. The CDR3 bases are TGTGCCAGCACCCCACCAGAGGGGAACTATGGCTACACCTTC.

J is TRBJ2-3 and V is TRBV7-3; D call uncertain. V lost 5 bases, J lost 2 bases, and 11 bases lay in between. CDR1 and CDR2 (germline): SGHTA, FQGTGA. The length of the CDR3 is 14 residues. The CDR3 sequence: CASSEVGDTDTQYF. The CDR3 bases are TGTGCCAGCAGCGAAGTCGGCGACACAGATACGCAGTATTTT.

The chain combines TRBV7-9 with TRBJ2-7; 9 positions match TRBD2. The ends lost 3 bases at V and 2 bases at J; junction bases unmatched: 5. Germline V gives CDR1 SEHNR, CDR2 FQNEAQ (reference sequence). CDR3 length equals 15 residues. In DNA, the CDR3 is TGTGCCAGCAGCTTTCGGACTAGCGAAACCTACGAGCAGTACTTC. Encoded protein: CASSFRTSETYEQYF.

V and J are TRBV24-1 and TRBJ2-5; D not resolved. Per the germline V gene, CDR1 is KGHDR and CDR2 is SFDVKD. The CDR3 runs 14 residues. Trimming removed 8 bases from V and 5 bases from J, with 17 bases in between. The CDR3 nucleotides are TGTGCCACCACCCAAATGATGGGTACGGAGACCCAGTACTTC. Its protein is CATTQMMGTETQYF.

Here the CDR3 reads CASSLEGYQPQHF. CDR3 in DNA: TGTGCCAGCAGCTTAGAAGGGTATCAGCCCCAGCATTTT. This sequence joins TRBV7-2 and TRBJ1-5; D unresolved. The germline gives CDR1 SGHTA, CDR2 FQGNSA. This CDR3 has 13 amino acids. V was clipped by 1 base and J by 5 bases, with 6 bases between them.

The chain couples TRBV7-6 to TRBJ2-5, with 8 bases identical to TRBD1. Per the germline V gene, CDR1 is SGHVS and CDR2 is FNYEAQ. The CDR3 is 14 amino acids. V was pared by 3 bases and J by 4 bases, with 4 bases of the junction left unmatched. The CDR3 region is CASSFGTGRETQYF. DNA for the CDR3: TGTGCCAGCAGCTTTGGGACAGGCCGAGAGACCCAGTACTTC.

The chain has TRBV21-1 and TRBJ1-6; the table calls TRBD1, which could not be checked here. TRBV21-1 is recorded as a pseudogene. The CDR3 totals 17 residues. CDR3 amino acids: CASSIDRDIKKDSPLHF. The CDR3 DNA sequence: TGTGCCAGCAGCATCGACCGGGATATCAAGAAGGATTCACCCCTCCACTTT.

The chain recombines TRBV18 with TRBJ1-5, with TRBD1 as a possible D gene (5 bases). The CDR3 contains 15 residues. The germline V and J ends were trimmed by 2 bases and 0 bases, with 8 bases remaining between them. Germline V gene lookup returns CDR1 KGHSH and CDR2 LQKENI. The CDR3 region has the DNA TGTGCCAGCTCACCAAGGGGCCCTAGCAATCAGCCCCAGCATTTT. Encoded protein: CASSPRGPSNQPQHF.

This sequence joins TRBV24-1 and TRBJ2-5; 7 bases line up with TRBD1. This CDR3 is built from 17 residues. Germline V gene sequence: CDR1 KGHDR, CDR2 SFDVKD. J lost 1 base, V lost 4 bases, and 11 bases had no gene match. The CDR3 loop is CATSDFSPGQTQETQYF. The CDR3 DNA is TGTGCCACCAGTGACTTCTCTCCGGGACAGACCCAAGAGACCCAGTACTTC.

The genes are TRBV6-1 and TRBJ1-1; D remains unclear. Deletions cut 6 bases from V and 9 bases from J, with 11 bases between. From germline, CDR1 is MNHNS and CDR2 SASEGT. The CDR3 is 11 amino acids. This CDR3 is CASRANTQAFF. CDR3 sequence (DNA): TGTGCCAGCAGGGCCAATACTCAAGCTTTCTTT.

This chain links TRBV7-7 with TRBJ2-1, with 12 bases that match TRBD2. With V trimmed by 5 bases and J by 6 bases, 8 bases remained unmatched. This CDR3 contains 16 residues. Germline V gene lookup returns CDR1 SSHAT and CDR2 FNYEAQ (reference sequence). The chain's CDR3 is CASSPIGTSGFNEQFF. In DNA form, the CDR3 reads TGTGCCAGCAGCCCAATCGGGACTAGCGGGTTCAATGAGCAGTTCTTC.

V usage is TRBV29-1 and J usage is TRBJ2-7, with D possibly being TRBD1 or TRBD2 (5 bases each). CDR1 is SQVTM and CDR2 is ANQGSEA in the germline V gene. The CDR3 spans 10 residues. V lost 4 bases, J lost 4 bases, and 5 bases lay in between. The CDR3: CSVGGYEQYF. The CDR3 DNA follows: TGCAGCGTTGGGGGGTACGAGCAGTACTTC.

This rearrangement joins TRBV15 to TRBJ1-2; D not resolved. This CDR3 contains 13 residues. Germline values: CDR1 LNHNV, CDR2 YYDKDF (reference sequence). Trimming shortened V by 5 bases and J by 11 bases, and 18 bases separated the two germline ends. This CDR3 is CATSSHHREGYTF. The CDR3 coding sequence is TGTGCCACCAGCTCTCACCATCGGGAAGGTTACACCTTC. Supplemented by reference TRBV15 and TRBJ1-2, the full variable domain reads DAMVIQNPRYQVTQFGKPVTLSCSQTLNHNVMYWYQQKSSQAPKLLFHYYDKDFNNEADTPDNFQSRRPNTSFCFLDIRSPGLGDTAMYLCATSSHHREGYTFGSGTRLTVV.

This CDR3 is CASSGGATDTQYF. The DNA for the CDR3 is TGTGCCAGCAGCGGAGGCGCCACAGATACGCAGTATTTT. The chain employs TRBV7-2 and TRBJ2-3, with a tentative D call TRBD2 (5 bases). V was shortened by 5 bases and J by 2 bases, with 8 bases between the two germline ends. The germline V gene encodes CDR1 SGHTA and CDR2 FQGNSA. The CDR3 is made up of 13 amino acids. The whole variable domain, filled in from reference TRBV7-2 and TRBJ2-3, reads GAGVSQSPSNKVTEKGKDVELRCDPISGHTALYWYRQSLGQGLEFLIYFQGNSAPDKSGLPSDRFSAERTGGSVSTLTIQRTQQEDSAVYLCASSGGATDTQYFGPGTRLTVL.